Listed here is a single TCR beta chain. The antigen remains unidentified. These data originate in a study of monozygotic twins with inflammatory bowel disease. Findings and limits, study-wide: Twins with IBD were found to have lower TCRbeta diversity (inverse Simpson) than healthy co-twins. There was no support for any single strong signal or clonotype associated with IBD. IBD patients, compared with healthy twins, shared fewer clonotypes with others (especially with disease activity).

There were 3500 ng of total RNA used for each TCR library. Using the 5' RACE reads, TCRdb records one entry per CDR3 protein without DNA. Its clone listing holds roughly 300,000 distinct CDR3 sequences. Germline CDR1 is MNHEY and CDR2 is SMNVEV (reference sequence). The CDR3 covers 18 residues. Material: blood. V gene TRBV27 combines with J gene TRBJ2-2; as DNA is missing, the TRBD1 call by TCRdb cannot be tested. The source is a human donor with ulcerative colitis or Crohn's disease, or a healthy co-twin of an affected twin (not recorded which). The CDR3 reads CASSPLYPTGGITGELFF.